This T cell receptor (beta chain) originates from a study of blood T cell repertoires in COVID-19. CDR1 and CDR2 from the germline V gene are SGHDN and FVKESK. The CDR3 covers 16 residues. The V and J ends lost 1 base and 4 bases respectively, with 14 bases between them. Profiled with immunoSEQ multiplex PCR; TCRdb holds only in-frame clones, not every one. The repertoire holds 59,000 or so clones, with about 80% as singletons. The receptor's source is a man in his 60s with acute or convalescent COVID-19. The chain links TRBV14 to TRBJ2-1; TRBD1 is a possible D gene (5 bases). The sequenced sample was peripheral blood. DNA of the CDR3: TGTGCCAGCAGCCAAGTTAAGAGACAGCTTTACAATGAGCAGTTCTTC. Its translation: CASSQVKRQLYNEQFF.